This T cell receptor (beta chain) was identified in a study of T cells in Graves' hyperthyroidism and ophthalmopathy. General study results and limits: Among thyroid clonotypes expanded above 0.001, most also appeared in blood.

Diagnosis of hyperthyroidism was new in patients aged 18 to 65, and its duration was under 2 months. PBMCs stemmed from approximately 10 ml fresh peripheral blood. This CDR3 region has 15 residues. With 6 bases clipped from V and 4 bases from J, the junction kept 6 bases outside the gene matches. The germline gives CDR1 MNHEY, CDR2 SVGEGT. This clonotype was seen a handful of times. What it recognizes is unknown. RNA transcripts provided the source from which TCR beta CDR3 regions were amplified. A set of HTBI primers served as the primers for a first-round RT-PCR of the TCR CDR3. From the multiplex PCR reads, TCRdb called clonotypes with MiXCR, one entry per CDR3 protein. This table holds about 500,000 distinct CDR3 sequences, 16% found once.

This TCR came from a woman aged 18-30 years with Graves' hyperthyroidism. The specimen was blood. The rearrangement joins TRBV6-2 or TRBV6-3 to TRBJ1-5, with 10 bases aligning to TRBD1. CDR3 sequence: CASRGRTGGNQPQHF. The CDR3 DNA reads as TGTGCCAGCAGGGGGCGGACAGGGGGGAATCAGCCCCAGCATTTT.